The 20 T cell receptor beta chains below were found in one sample sequenced in a study of T cell responses to AZD1222 COVID-19 vaccine. Only in-frame clones appear in the TCRdb table, and some are missing; sequencing was by immunoSEQ multiplex PCR. The table lists fewer than 100,000 clones, roughly 85% of them singletons. Material: peripheral blood, obtained 28 days after the second AZD1222 dose. These receptors originate from an adult who received the AZD1222 COVID-19 vaccine.

J is TRBJ2-7 and V is TRBV4-1; 12 bases match TRBD1. Losses at the gene ends were 1 base for V and 3 bases for J; bases not matched to a gene: 4. In germline, CDR1 is MGHRA, CDR2 YSYEKL. This CDR3 region has 16 residues. The CDR3 region has the DNA TGCGCCAGCAGCCAAGCGGGACAGGGGGCGATCTACGAGCAGTACTTC. This sequence encodes CASSQAGQGAIYEQYF.

V and J are TRBV7-9 and TRBJ2-5, with 7 bases that match TRBD2. V was clipped by 4 bases and J by 7 bases; unmatched bases: 9. This CDR3 has 14 amino acids. The V gene's germline CDR1 is SEHNR and CDR2 FQNEAQ (reference sequence). The CDR3 loop is CASSYAAGSGTQYF. CDR3 DNA sequence: TGTGCCAGCAGCTACGCAGCGGGGTCGGGGACCCAGTACTTC.

The rearrangement links TRBV28 to TRBJ1-6; D is uncertain. Germline V gives CDR1 MDHEN, CDR2 SYDVKM. The V and J ends lost 10 bases and 0 bases respectively, with 16 bases between them. The CDR3 has 16 amino acids. CDR3 sequence reads: CATSDGPSSYNSPLHF. The DNA for the CDR3 is TGTGCCACCTCGGACGGACCAAGCTCCTATAATTCACCCCTCCACTTT.

This chain uses TRBV2 with TRBJ2-1; D unresolved. Germline loops: CDR1 SNHLY, CDR2 FYNNEI. With 7 bases removed from V and 10 bases from J, the gap between germline ends came to 17 bases. CDR3 length: 13 amino acids. Here the CDR3 DNA reads TGTGCCAGCACCCCGAGCTGGGCACGGGAGCAGTTCTTC. This encodes CASTPSWAREQFF.

J is TRBJ1-5 and V is TRBV20-1; no reliable D call. There are 12 residues in the CDR3. The germline CDR1 and CDR2 sequences are DFQATT and SNEGSKA (reference sequence). Between the trimmed V and J ends, which lost 3 bases and 7 bases, there was a span of 10 bases. CDR3 DNA: TGCAGTGCTAGTCCCCCAGGACAGCCCCAGCATTTT. Translated: CSASPPGQPQHF.

The table lists this clone with a few counts. The rearrangement uses TRBV10-3 and TRBJ2-2; TRBD1 matches at 9 bases. With V trimmed by 9 bases and J by 2 bases, 7 bases remained unmatched. Germline-derived CDR1 and CDR2 are ENHRY and SYGVKD. The CDR3 runs to 15 residues. The CDR3 loop is CAMRQGDQNTGELFF. As DNA, the CDR3 is TGTGCCATGAGACAGGGGGACCAAAACACCGGGGAGCTGTTTTTT.

This clone was observed a handful of times. The chain employs TRBV3-1 (or the pseudogene TRBV3-2) and TRBJ1-4, with D maybe TRBD1 (5 bases). Per germline, CDR1 LGHDT and CDR2 YNNKEL (reference sequence). V dropped 4 bases and J dropped 7 bases, with 16 bases sitting between them. The CDR3 has 15 residues. The CDR3 nucleotides are TGTGCCAGCAGCCTAAATCGGGGCTTGGGTGAAAAACTGTTTTTT. Amino acid sequence: CASSLNRGLGEKLFF.

The chain has TRBV5-4 and TRBJ1-5; the D gene is possibly TRBD1 (5 bases). Germline V gene sequence: CDR1 SGHNT, CDR2 YYREEE (reference sequence). Trimming pared 4 bases from V and 5 bases from J, leaving 19 bases between. The CDR3 has 16 residues. The CDR3 is CASSPRPGGRDQPQHF. The CDR3 DNA reads as TGTGCCAGCAGCCCTCGCCCGGGGGGGAGGGATCAGCCCCAGCATTTT.

This clone was seen only a few times. V is TRBV6-5 and J is TRBJ1-2; TRBD1 is a possible D gene (5 bases). CDR3 size: 13 residues. Trimming pared 6 bases from V and 8 bases from J, leaving 16 bases between. Per the germline V gene, CDR1 is MNHEY and CDR2 is SVGAGI. For the CDR3, the DNA is TGTGCCAGCAGAAGGCTAGGGACGGGGGGCTACACCTTC. Protein product: CASRRLGTGGYTF.

The chain couples TRBV27 to TRBJ2-7; D remains unclear. The CDR3 extends over 13 amino acids. Germline lookup yields CDR1 MNHEY and CDR2 SMNVEV (reference sequence). The germline V and J ends were trimmed by 8 bases and 2 bases, with 13 bases remaining between them. The CDR3 sequence: CASGTISTYEQYF. The CDR3 bases are TGTGCCAGCGGCACGATATCCACCTACGAGCAGTACTTC.

This clone was detected only once. The chain combines TRBV9 with TRBJ1-2, with D possibly TRBD1 on 6 matching bases. The CDR3 spans 12 residues. Between the trimmed V and J ends, which lost 3 bases and 7 bases, there was a span of 10 bases. CDR1 SGDLS and CDR2 YYNGEE come from the germline V gene. The CDR3 sequence: CASSASGVGYTF. CDR3 coding DNA: TGTGCCAGCAGCGCCTCAGGGGTTGGCTACACCTTC.

This chain connects TRBV7-9 to TRBJ1-4; 8 bases match TRBD1. This CDR3 is built from 15 residues. With V trimmed by 5 bases and J by 5 bases, 7 bases remained unmatched. Looked up from germline, CDR1 is SEHNR and CDR2 is FQNEAQ (reference sequence). CDR3 in DNA: TGTGCCAGCAGCCCGTGGACAGGGAAAAATGAAAAACTGTTTTTT. Amino acid sequence: CASSPWTGKNEKLFF. Filled out from reference TRBV7-9 and TRBJ1-4, the complete variable domain reads DTGVSQNPRHKITKRGQNVTFRCDPISEHNRLYWYRQTLGQGPEFLTYFQNEAQLEKSRLLSDRFSAERPKGSFSTLEIQRTEQGDSAMYLCASSPWTGKNEKLFFGSGTQLSVL.

This chain uses TRBV28 with TRBJ1-2; the D is unclear. This CDR3 spans 16 amino acids. Germline loops: CDR1 MDHEN, CDR2 SYDVKM. Trimming took 4 bases from V and 4 from J, leaving 19 bases between them. CDR3 region: CASSSAFRRQPYGYTF. CDR3 sequence (DNA): TGTGCCAGCAGTTCCGCCTTCAGGCGTCAACCCTATGGCTACACCTTC.

The genes are TRBV7-2 and TRBJ2-5; D gene uncertain. The V end was cut by 1 base, the J end by 1 base, with 10 bases between. Germline loops: CDR1 SGHTA, CDR2 FQGNSA. CDR3 length: 15 residues. The CDR3 reads CASSLGVRSQETQYF. The CDR3 DNA follows: TGTGCCAGCAGCTTAGGCGTCAGGAGCCAAGAGACCCAGTACTTC.

V is TRBV6-5 and J is TRBJ2-7; D perhaps matches TRBD1 (5 bases). The V gene's germline CDR1 is MNHEY and CDR2 SVGAGI. The CDR3 totals 13 residues. V was shortened by 5 bases and J by 5 bases, with 13 bases between the two germline ends. This CDR3 reads CASSKTQGHEQYF. The DNA of the CDR3 is TGTGCCAGCAGTAAAACTCAGGGCCACGAGCAGTACTTC.

The chain recombines TRBV10-3 with TRBJ2-7; D perhaps matches TRBD1 (5 bases). V lost 6 bases and J 3 bases, leaving 6 bases between the germline ends. CDR1 is ENHRY and CDR2 is SYGVKD in the germline V gene. The CDR3 totals 11 residues. This CDR3 is CAIRDIYEQYF. CDR3 nucleotide sequence: TGTGCCATCAGGGACATCTACGAGCAGTACTTC.

The rearrangement links TRBV5-1 to TRBJ2-7, with 7 nucleotides matching TRBD1. The V gene end was trimmed by 0 bases and the J gene end by 3 bases; junction bases not matched to a gene: 6. Germline V CDR1 and CDR2: SGHRS, YFSETQ. This CDR3 has 15 amino acids. The CDR3 spells CASSLDGTAYYEQYF. As DNA, the CDR3 is TGCGCCAGCAGCTTGGACGGGACAGCTTACTACGAGCAGTACTTC. The variable domain in full, completed from reference TRBV5-1 and TRBJ2-7, reads KAGVTQTPRYLIKTRGQQVTLSCSPISGHRSVSWYQQTPGQGLQFLFEYFSETQRNKGNFPGRFSGRQFSNSRSEMNVSTLELGDSALYLCASSLDGTAYYEQYFGPGTRLTVT.

V usage is TRBV9 and J usage is TRBJ2-6; D might be TRBD1 (7 bases). CDR3 size: 18 residues. Trimming took off 1 base at V and 0 bases at J, with 14 bases between the two ends. Germline assignment: CDR1 SGDLS and CDR2 YYNGEE. As DNA, the CDR3 is TGTGCCAGCAGCGTATTTTCAGGGGGGACCTCTGGGGCCAACGTCCTGACTTTC. Amino acid sequence: CASSVFSGGTSGANVLTF.

The chain has TRBV9 and TRBJ1-1; D perhaps matches TRBD1 (6 bases). Per the germline V gene, CDR1 is SGDLS and CDR2 is YYNGEE. The CDR3 has 16 amino acids. V lost 2 bases, J lost 3 bases, and 17 bases lay in between. The CDR3 is CASSVFEAGAYTEAFF. The CDR3 DNA sequence: TGTGCCAGCAGCGTTTTTGAGGCAGGGGCATACACTGAAGCTTTCTTT.

The chain carries TRBV6-5 and TRBJ2-5; TRBD2 aligns across 8 bases. CDR1 is MNHEY and CDR2 is SVGAGI in the germline V gene. The CDR3 spans 13 residues. Trimming removed 4 bases from V and 3 bases from J; junction bases left unmatched: 1. This CDR3 is CASSLLAEETQYF. CDR3 DNA sequence: TGTGCCAGCAGTTTACTAGCGGAAGAGACCCAGTACTTC.